This T cell receptor beta chain comes out of a study of blood T cell repertoires in COVID-19 (dated by TCRdb to the early 2020s). As for the study more broadly: Samples covering the acute and convalescent phases of COVID-19 were provided by collaborators in the United States, Italy and Spain. Where available, HLA class I and class II types were taken from metadata supplied by the sample provider and were not determined by assay-based typing. The dataset comprised deeply sampled blood TCRbeta repertoires from subjects exposed to, actively infected with, or recovered from COVID-19. Samples were obtained from the ongoing ImmuneRACE study (first 160 participants) and from some 1,300 subjects provided by 6 global collaborators. Nearly every sample came with metadata listing a de-identified subject ID, COVID-19 status, age in years and sex. The repertoires were released in a freely available public database intended as a resource for research on the immune response to SARS-CoV-2. The material from the prospective study consisted of cDNA or gDNA derived from T cells, B-cell-depleted T cells, or PBMCs.

Taken from cysteine to phenylalanine, the CDR3 has 13 residues. CDR3 DNA is the only sequence kept; it has 39 bases, read in frame from the first base. Sequences SGDLS (CDR1) and YYNGEE (CDR2) are obtained from the germline V gene. V is cut by 1 base and J by 7 bases, and the space between the germline ends is 12 bases. The immunoSEQ Assay, a bias-controlled multiplex PCR, was used to amplify TCRbeta CDR3 regions from genomic DNA. From the authors' description of their analysis: Nucleated cell counts per sample were estimated from amplification of reference gene primers within the assay. To quantify the absolute abundance of each unique TCRbeta CDR3 rearrangement, sequence reads were collapsed and filtered. For each sample, productive Simpson clonality was calculated by taking the square root of Simpson's diversity index across productive rearrangements. What TCRdb holds here is the immuneACCESS table cut down to in-frame rearrangements. Part of the clones is not present; checked against another copy, under half of the missing clones reflect an unresolved V gene, and the others are unexplained. V, J and clone size were drawn from that table, and D and trimming were deduced from the DNA. In this sample the table shows roughly 250,000 clones, around 86% of which occur a single time. Roughly 2% of the sample lies in the top ten.

The full study reports these points: The amount of clinical and demographic metadata varied by source and participant and was provided uncurated.

A remark on this clone: Its specific antigen is unknown. No base quality values were provided; no much bigger clone lies one nucleotide off.

Participants in the prospective study were enrolled through a virtual design, were aged 18 to 89 years, and lived in about two dozen United States geographic areas. In the prospective study, participants were assigned to cohorts based on the clinical history participants reported in a screening survey and a study questionnaire. ImmuneRACE Cohort 3 recovered participants were defined by two consecutive negative NP/OP PCR tests, healthcare professional clearance, or symptom resolution. In the prospective study, mobile phlebotomists collected whole blood, serum and a nasopharyngeal or oropharyngeal swab from each participant. Participants in the prospective study had the option to provide additional blood draws and questionnaires over a roughly 2-month period. Blood samples from the prospective study were shipped frozen or at room temperature prior to DNA extraction.

The sample consisted of PBMCs or T cells enriched from blood (not recorded which). The sequence came from a woman aged 45-59 years who had recovered from COVID-19. Rearrangement joined TRBV9 to TRBJ2-7, and possibly TRBD2, on 6 matching bases. For the CDR3, the sequence is CASSVINSGEQYF. The base sequence is TGTGCCAGCAGCGTAATTAACAGCGGGGAGCAGTACTTC.